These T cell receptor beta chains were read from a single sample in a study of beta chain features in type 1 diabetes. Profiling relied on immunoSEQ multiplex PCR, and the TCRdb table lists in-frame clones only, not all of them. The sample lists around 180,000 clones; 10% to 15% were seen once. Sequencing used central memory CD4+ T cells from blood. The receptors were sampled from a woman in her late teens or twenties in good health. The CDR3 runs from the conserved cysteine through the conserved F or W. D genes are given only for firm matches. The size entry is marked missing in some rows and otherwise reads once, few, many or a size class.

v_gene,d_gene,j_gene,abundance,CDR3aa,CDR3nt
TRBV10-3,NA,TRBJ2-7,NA,CAISPSYEQYF,TGTGCCATCAGTCCGAGCTACGAGCAGTACTTC
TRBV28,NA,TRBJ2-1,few,CASDLGQEQFF,TGTGCCAGCGACCTGGGGCAAGAGCAGTTCTTC
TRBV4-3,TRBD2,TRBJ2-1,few,CASSQAWSAGGKQFF,TGCGCCAGCAGCCAAGCATGGAGCGCGGGGGGTAAGCAGTTCTTC
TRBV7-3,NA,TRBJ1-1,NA,CASTQSGGVTEAFF,TGTGCCAGCACCCAATCCGGGGGGGTGACTGAAGCTTTCTTT
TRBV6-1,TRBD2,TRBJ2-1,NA,CASSDTGTSGRAKEQFF,TGTGCCAGCAGTGACACCGGGACTAGCGGGAGGGCCAAGGAGCAGTTCTTC
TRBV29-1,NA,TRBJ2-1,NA,CSVAVRVDRAEQFF,TGCAGCGTTGCAGTCAGGGTGGACCGCGCTGAGCAGTTCTTC
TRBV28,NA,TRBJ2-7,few,CASSLVGKPYEQYF,TGTGCCAGCAGTTTAGTCGGGAAACCCTACGAGCAGTACTTC
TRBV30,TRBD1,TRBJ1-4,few,CAWSTGGADEKLFF,TGTGCCTGGTCTACAGGGGGCGCGGATGAAAAACTGTTTTTT
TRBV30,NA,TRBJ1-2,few,CAWSADRNYGYTF,TGTGCCTGGAGTGCCGACAGAAACTATGGCTACACCTTC
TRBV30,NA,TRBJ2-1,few,CAWSAGRYEQFF,TGTGCCTGGAGCGCAGGGCGTTATGAGCAGTTCTTC
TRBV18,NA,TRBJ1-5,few,CASSQLGQKNQPQHF,TGTGCCAGCTCACAGCTTGGGCAGAAAAATCAGCCCCAGCATTTT
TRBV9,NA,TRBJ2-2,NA,CASSADRYTNTGELFF,TGTGCCAGCAGCGCCGACAGGTATACGAACACCGGGGAGCTGTTTTTT
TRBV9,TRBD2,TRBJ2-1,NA,CASSVTSGNNEQFF,TGTGCCAGCAGCGTGACTAGCGGGAACAATGAGCAGTTCTTC
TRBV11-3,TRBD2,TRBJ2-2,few,CASSLLAGGPGELFF,TGTGCCAGCAGCTTACTAGCGGGAGGGCCCGGGGAGCTGTTTTTT
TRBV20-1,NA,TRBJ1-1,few,CQAGLGTEAFF,TGTCAGGCGGGGTTGGGCACTGAAGCTTTCTTT
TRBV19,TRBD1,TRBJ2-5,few,CASSIGQVQETQYF,TGTGCCAGTAGTATTGGACAGGTTCAAGAGACCCAGTACTTC
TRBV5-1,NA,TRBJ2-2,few,CASSLAAEGTGELFF,TGCGCCAGCAGCTTGGCAGCGGAGGGGACCGGGGAGCTGTTTTTT
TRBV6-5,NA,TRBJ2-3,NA,CASSQGRSTDTQYF,TGTGCCAGCAGTCAGGGGCGAAGCACAGATACGCAGTATTTT
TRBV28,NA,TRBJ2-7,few,CASSSLAPSRPYEQYF,TGTGCCAGCAGTTCCCTAGCGCCCAGTCGTCCCTACGAGCAGTACTTC